A single sample gave rise to the 3 T cell receptor beta chains below, sequenced in a study of CD8 T cells in ankylosing spondylitis. From the 5' RACE reads, TCRdb called clonotypes with MiXCR, one entry per CDR3 protein. The sample holds roughly 35,000 distinct CDR3 sequences, 13% seen once. Material: synovial fluid, either unsorted or a sorted T cell fraction (not recorded which). Source of these receptors: a male donor with ankylosing spondylitis.

In its sample, this clonotype is large. This chain uses TRBV20-1 with TRBJ2-2; D is unresolved. V shed 0 bases and J shed 5 bases, with 10 bases lying between them. The length of the CDR3 is 14 residues. The V gene's germline CDR1 is DFQATT and CDR2 SNEGSKA (reference sequence). The CDR3 region is CSARDIMVTGELFF. In DNA form, the CDR3 reads TGCAGTGCTAGAGATATTATGGTAACCGGGGAGCTGTTTTTT.

At least ten counts were recorded for this clonotype. The DNA for the CDR3 is TGTGCCAGCAGCTGGGTGGCAGGGAGTGGGACTGAAGCTTTCTTT. It translates to CASSWVAGSGTEAFF. V gene TRBV12-3 or TRBV12-4 combines with J gene TRBJ1-1; D may be TRBD1 (5 bases). The CDR3 has 15 amino acids. The V gene lost 6 bases and the J gene lost 5 bases, with 19 bases spanning the gap.

This clonotype occurred many times. J is TRBJ1-1 and V is TRBV6-2 or TRBV6-3, with unresolved D. The CDR3 loop spans 13 amino acids. Germline loops: CDR1 MNHEY, CDR2 SVGEGT. V was trimmed by 7 bases and J by 1 base, leaving 10 bases between them. CDR3 loop: CASTNRENTEAFF. The CDR3, as DNA: TGTGCCAGCACCAATCGAGAGAACACTGAAGCTTTCTTT.